This T cell receptor beta chain is drawn from a study of technical replicates of blood from several donors. V was pared by 2 bases and J by 9 bases, with 7 bases between. The length of the CDR3 is 11 residues. Germline values: CDR1 SNHLY, CDR2 FYNNEI. Generated by immunoSEQ multiplex PCR, the TCRdb table keeps only in-frame clones and is missing some. This sample has approximately 15,000 clones, with around 87% found just once. The V and J genes are TRBV2 and TRBJ1-2, with D hard to call. This TCR was recovered from a human donor in good health. Input material: PBMCs. CDR3 sequence: CASSESGRYTF. The CDR3 bases are TGTGCCAGCAGTGAAAGCGGGCGCTACACCTTC.